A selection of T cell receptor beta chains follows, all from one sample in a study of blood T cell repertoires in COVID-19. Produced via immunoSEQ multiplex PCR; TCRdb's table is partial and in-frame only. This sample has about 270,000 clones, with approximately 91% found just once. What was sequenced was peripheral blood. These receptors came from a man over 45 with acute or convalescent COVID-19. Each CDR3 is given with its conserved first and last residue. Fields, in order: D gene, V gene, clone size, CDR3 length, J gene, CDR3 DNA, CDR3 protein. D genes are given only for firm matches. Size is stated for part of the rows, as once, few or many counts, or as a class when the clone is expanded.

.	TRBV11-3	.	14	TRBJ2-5	TGTGCCAGCAGCCCCCGCGGGGGCGAAGAGACCCAGTACTTC	CASSPRGGEETQYF
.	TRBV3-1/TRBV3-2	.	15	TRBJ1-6	TGTGCCAGCAGCCAAGGGTATCAGAATAATTCACCCCTCCACTTT	CASSQGYQNNSPLHF
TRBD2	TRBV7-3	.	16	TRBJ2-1	TGTGCCAGCAGCCCGTGGACTAGCGGGGGGGCCAAGGAGCAGTTCTTC	CASSPWTSGGAKEQFF
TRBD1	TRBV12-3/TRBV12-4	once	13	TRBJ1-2	TGTGCCAGCAGTTTGGGACAGGGCACAAGCTACACCTTC	CASSLGQGTSYTF
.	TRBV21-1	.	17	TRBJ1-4	TGTGCCAGCAGCAAAACCAGCTTGGTGAGCAAAGACGGGAAACTGTTTTTT	CASSKTSLVSKDGKLFF
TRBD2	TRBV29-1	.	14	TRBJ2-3	TGCAGCGTCACACTAGCGGGGGGGCCAGATACGCAGTATTTT	CSVTLAGGPDTQYF
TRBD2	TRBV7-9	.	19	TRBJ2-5	TGTGCCAGCAGCCCCCCGCGGCTAGCGGGGGGGCGCGGAGAAGAGACCCAGTACTTC	CASSPPRLAGGRGEETQYF
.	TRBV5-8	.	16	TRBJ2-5	TGTGCCAGCAGCTTGGGGGGGACATCGATCCAAGAGACCCAGTACTTC	CASSLGGTSIQETQYF
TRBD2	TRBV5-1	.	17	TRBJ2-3	TGCGCCAGCAGCCCTGGAACTAGCGGGGGGGCCGTGGATACGCAGTATTTT	CASSPGTSGGAVDTQYF
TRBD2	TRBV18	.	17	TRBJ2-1	TGTGCCAGCTCACCACCGTCGACTAGCGGGGGAGGTAGAAAGCAGTTCTTC	CASSPPSTSGGGRKQFF
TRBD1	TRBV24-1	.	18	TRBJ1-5	TGTGCCACCAGTGAATCTGGACAGGGAAGGATTAGCAATCAGCCCCAGCATTTT	CATSESGQGRISNQPQHF
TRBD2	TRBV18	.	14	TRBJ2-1	TGTGCCAGCTCTACTAGCGGGGGACTGAATGAGCAGTTCTTC	CASSTSGGLNEQFF
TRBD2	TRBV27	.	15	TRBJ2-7	TGTGCCAGCAGTCCCCCTAGCGGGGCCCCCTACGAGCAGTACTTC	CASSPPSGAPYEQYF
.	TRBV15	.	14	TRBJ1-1	TGTGCCACCAGGGCGGGGCAATTCAACACTGAAGCTTTCTTT	CATRAGQFNTEAFF
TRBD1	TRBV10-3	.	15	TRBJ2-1	TGTGCCATCAGTAACGACAGGGGCTCCTACAATGAGCAGTTCTTC	CAISNDRGSYNEQFF
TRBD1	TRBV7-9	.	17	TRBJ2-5	TGTGCCAGCAGCTCGGGACAGGGGGCCGGGAGGGGAGAGACCCAGTACTTC	CASSSGQGAGRGETQYF
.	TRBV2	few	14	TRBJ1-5	TGTGCCAGCGGCGGGCCTATGAGCAATCAGCCCCAGCATTTT	CASGGPMSNQPQHF
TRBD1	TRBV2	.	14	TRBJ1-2	TGTGCCAGCACCAAGGGGACAGGAAACTATGGCTACACCTTC	CASTKGTGNYGYTF
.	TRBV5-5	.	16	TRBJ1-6	TGTGCCAGCAGACGGGATGGAATCTCGTATAATTCACCCCTCCACTTT	CASRRDGISYNSPLHF
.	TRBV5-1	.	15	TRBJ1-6	TGCGCCAGCAGCACTACTGGGCAGGGGAATTCACCCCTCCACTTT	CASSTTGQGNSPLHF
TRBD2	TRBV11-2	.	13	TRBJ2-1	TGTGCCAGCAGCCCGGGGACTATCGGTGAGCAGTTCTTC	CASSPGTIGEQFF
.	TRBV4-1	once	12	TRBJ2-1	TGCGCCAGCAGCCAGGCTGACAATGAGCAGTTCTTC	CASSQADNEQFF
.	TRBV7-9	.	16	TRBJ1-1	TGTGCCAGCAGCTTAGCTTCCAGACTCCCGAGCACTGAAGCTTTCTTT	CASSLASRLPSTEAFF
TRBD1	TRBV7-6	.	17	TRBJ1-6	TGTGCCAGCAGCTTTTCTCTAAGGGGGCGCGACAATTCACCCCTCCACTTT	CASSFSLRGRDNSPLHF
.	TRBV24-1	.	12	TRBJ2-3	TGTGCCACCAGTGGTCTTCAGGGTACGCAGTATTTT	CATSGLQGTQYF
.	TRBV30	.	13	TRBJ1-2	TGTGCCTGGAGTCCCAAGGGGGGGCATGGCTACACCTTC	CAWSPKGGHGYTF
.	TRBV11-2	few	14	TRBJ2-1	TGTGCCAGCAGCTTCAGGGGTTCCTACAATGAGCAGTTCTTC	CASSFRGSYNEQFF
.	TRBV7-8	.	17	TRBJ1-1	TGTGCCAGCAGCTTCCCTTTCAGGTCGGCAATAAACACTGAAGCTTTCTTT	CASSFPFRSAINTEAFF
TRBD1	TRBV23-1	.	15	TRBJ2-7	TGCGCCAGCAGTCCCTGCGACAGGGGTGGGTACGAGCAGTACTTC	CASSPCDRGGYEQYF
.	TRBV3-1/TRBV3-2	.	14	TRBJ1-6	TGTGCCAGCAGCCGCCGGGACACCAATTCACCCCTCCACTTT	CASSRRDTNSPLHF
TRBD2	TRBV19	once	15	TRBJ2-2	TGTGCCAGTACCCAAAGCGGGGTCGGTAGCGGGGAGCTGTTTTTT	CASTQSGVGSGELFF
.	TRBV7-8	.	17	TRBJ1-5	TGTGCCAGCAGCTTGAGGGTTCTTCTGGACAGTTTCCAGCCCCAGCATTTT	CASSLRVLLDSFQPQHF
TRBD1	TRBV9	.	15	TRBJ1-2	TGTGCCAGCAGCGTAGAAGGGGGCGCCCCTGCCGGCTACACCTTC	CASSVEGGAPAGYTF
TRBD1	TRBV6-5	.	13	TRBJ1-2	TGTGCCAGCAGCCTAAACAGGGGAGATGGCTACACCTTC	CASSLNRGDGYTF
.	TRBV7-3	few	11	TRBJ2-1	TGTGCCAGCAGCTCCACAAATGAGCAGTTCTTC	CASSSTNEQFF
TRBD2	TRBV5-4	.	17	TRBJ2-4	TGTGCCAGCAGCTTCCAGACTAGCGGGGTTGCCAAAAACATTCAGTACTTC	CASSFQTSGVAKNIQYF
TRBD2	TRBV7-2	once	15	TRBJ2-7	TGTGCCAGCAGCTACGGACTAGCGGGGGGGTACGAGCAGTACTTC	CASSYGLAGGYEQYF
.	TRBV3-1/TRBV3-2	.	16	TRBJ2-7	TGTGCCAGCAGCCTCTTAGGGGGATCCAGCTCCTACGAGCAGTACTTC	CASSLLGGSSSYEQYF
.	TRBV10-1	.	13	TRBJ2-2	TGCGCCAGCAGTCCAGGGATTACCGGGGAGCTGTTTTTT	CASSPGITGELFF
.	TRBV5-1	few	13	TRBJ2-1	TGCGCCAGCACCAGAGACAGTTACAATGAGCAGTTCTTC	CASTRDSYNEQFF
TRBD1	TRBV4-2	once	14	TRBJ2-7	TGTGCCAGCAGCCAAGGTGGGACAGTGCGCGAGCAGTACTTC	CASSQGGTVREQYF
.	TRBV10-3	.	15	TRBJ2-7	TGTGCCATCAGTGATGACACGGGACAACTCTACGAGCAGTACTTC	CAISDDTGQLYEQYF
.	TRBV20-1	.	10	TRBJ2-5	TGCAGTCCTTGGCTCGAGACCCAGTACTTC	CSPWLETQYF
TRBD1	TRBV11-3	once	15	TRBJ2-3	TGTGCCAGCAGCTTAGCGGGACAGTGGTCAGATACGCAGTATTTT	CASSLAGQWSDTQYF